This entry lists 26 T cell receptor beta chains sequenced from one sample in a study of blood T cell repertoires in COVID-19. Profiled with immunoSEQ multiplex PCR; TCRdb holds only in-frame clones, not every one. The sample contains around 100,000 clones, around four fifths of which appear only once. Sequencing was carried out using peripheral blood. The receptors shown here come from a woman in her 70s with acute or convalescent COVID-19.

The chain recombines TRBV5-1 with TRBJ2-5; perhaps TRBD2 as D (5 bases). The CDR3 totals 13 residues. V was cut by 2 bases and J by 5 bases, with 10 bases left in between. From germline, CDR1 is SGHRS and CDR2 YFSETQ. This chain's CDR3 is CASSLASRETQYF. The DNA for the CDR3 is TGCGCCAGCAGCTTAGCTAGCAGGGAGACCCAGTACTTC.

The chain joins TRBV18 to TRBJ2-7; D is possibly TRBD1 (6 bases). Germline CDR1 and CDR2: KGHSH and LQKENI. Between the trimmed V and J ends, which lost 0 bases and 4 bases, there was a span of 16 bases. The CDR3 contains 16 residues. CDR3 DNA sequence: TGTGCCAGCTCACCACCGGGGATCAGGGGAAAGTACGAGCAGTACTTC. Protein: CASSPPGIRGKYEQYF.

The V call is TRBV9, the J call TRBJ1-5, with 9 bases lining up with TRBD1. The CDR3 has 15 amino acids. Germline V gene lookup returns CDR1 SGDLS and CDR2 YYNGEE. V trimming: 5 bases; J trimming: 4 bases; junction bases outside the gene matches: 7. CDR3 region: CASSAGTGTNQPQHF. In nucleotides, the CDR3 is TGTGCCAGCAGTGCTGGGACAGGGACAAATCAGCCCCAGCATTTT.

The genes are TRBV2 and TRBJ1-6; D possibly corresponds to TRBD1 (5 bases). The CDR3 has 11 amino acids. Germline-derived CDR1 and CDR2 are SNHLY and FYNNEI. V shed 8 bases and J shed 7 bases, with 6 bases lying between them. This CDR3 reads CASSGNSPLHF. In DNA form, the CDR3 reads TGTGCCAGCTCAGGGAATTCACCCCTCCACTTT.

J is TRBJ1-2 and V is TRBV11-2; the match to TRBD1 covers 8 bases. With V trimmed by 1 base and J by 8 bases, 9 bases remained unmatched. The CDR3 runs to 15 residues. Per the germline V gene, CDR1 is SGHAT and CDR2 is FQNNGV. The CDR3 coding sequence is TGTGCCAGCAGCTTAGGAGCAGGGGGCGAAATAGGCTACACCTTC. This codes for CASSLGAGGEIGYTF.

The V call is TRBV30, the J call TRBJ2-7; 12 nucleotides agree with TRBD2. Trimming took 3 bases from V and 7 from J; bases not matched to a gene: 7. The CDR3 extends over 14 amino acids. CDR1 GTSNPN and CDR2 SVGIG come from the germline V gene (reference sequence). CDR3 DNA sequence: TGTGCCTGGAGCTCTAGCGGGAGGGCGAGAGAGCAGTACTTC. Its protein product is CAWSSSGRAREQYF.

This chain connects TRBV10-2 to TRBJ2-1; 8 bases agree with TRBD2. This CDR3 has 15 residues. V dropped 7 bases and J dropped 1; count of bases not matched to a gene: 6. Germline values: CDR1 WSHSY, CDR2 SAAADI. In DNA form, the CDR3 reads TGCGCCAGCACTGGGTCGGGAGGGTCCTACAATGAGCAGTTCTTC. It is translated as CASTGSGGSYNEQFF.

The rearrangement joins TRBV12-5 to TRBJ1-4; D is unresolved. Deletions cut 2 bases from V and 7 bases from J, with 5 bases between. CDR1 LGHNT and CDR2 FRNRAP come from the germline V gene. The CDR3 sequence is 12 residues long. The CDR3, as DNA: TGTGCTAGTGGTTTGTCCTCTGAAAAACTGTTTTTT. Protein sequence: CASGLSSEKLFF.

V and J are TRBV7-2 and TRBJ1-2; 7 bases are shared with TRBD1. Losses at the gene ends were 5 bases for V and 4 bases for J; bases not matched to a gene: 7. Germline V gives CDR1 SGHTA, CDR2 FQGNSA. This CDR3 region has 14 residues. The CDR3 is CASSQGELGYGYTF. Here the CDR3 DNA reads TGTGCCAGCAGCCAGGGGGAGTTGGGCTATGGCTACACCTTC. The full variable domain, its missing parts supplied by reference TRBV7-2 and TRBJ1-2, is GAGVSQSPSNKVTEKGKDVELRCDPISGHTALYWYRQSLGQGLEFLIYFQGNSAPDKSGLPSDRFSAERTGGSVSTLTIQRTQQEDSAVYLCASSQGELGYGYTFGSGTRLTVV.

The chain uses TRBV3-1 (or the pseudogene TRBV3-2) and TRBJ2-1; 9 bases agree with TRBD1. J was trimmed by 5 bases and V by 6 bases; bases with no gene match: 8. Germline CDR1 reads LGHDT; CDR2 reads YNNKEL (reference sequence). CDR3 size: 15 residues. The CDR3 sequence: CASRKEGQGNNEQFF. The CDR3 coding sequence is TGTGCCAGCAGAAAGGAGGGACAGGGCAACAATGAGCAGTTCTTC.

The chain joins TRBV3-1 (or the pseudogene TRBV3-2) to TRBJ2-1; 10 bases agree with TRBD2. The V segment lost 0 bases and the J segment 6 bases; nucleotides outside the gene matches: 8. Germline V gene data show CDR1 as LGHDT and CDR2 as YNNKEL (reference sequence). This CDR3 spans 17 amino acids. CDR3 in amino acids: CASSQDAAGGPGNEQFF. Here the CDR3 DNA reads TGTGCCAGCAGCCAAGATGCAGCGGGAGGGCCGGGCAATGAGCAGTTCTTC.

A remark on this clone: In the same sample, other DNA sequences code for this CDR3. V is TRBV11-2 and J is TRBJ1-3, with D perhaps TRBD1 (5 bases). There are 14 residues in the CDR3. V was shortened by 0 bases and J by 2 bases, with 5 bases between the two germline ends. The germline gives CDR1 SGHAT, CDR2 FQNNGV. CDR3 nucleotides: TGTGCCAGCAGCTTAGACAGGGCTGGAAACACCATATATTTT. Protein product: CASSLDRAGNTIYF.

This chain connects TRBV24-1 to TRBJ2-5; D gene uncertain. Germline V CDR1 and CDR2: KGHDR, SFDVKD. Trimming took off 2 bases at V and 5 bases at J, with 11 bases between the two ends. This CDR3 contains 14 residues. CDR3 residues: CATSDSPYKETQYF. Here the CDR3 DNA reads TGTGCCACCAGTGATTCGCCCTATAAGGAGACCCAGTACTTC.

The rearrangement links TRBV4-1 to TRBJ2-1; perhaps TRBD2 as D (5 bases). V gave up 0 bases and J gave up 3 bases, with 12 bases separating them. Germline V gives CDR1 MGHRA, CDR2 YSYEKL. This CDR3 region has 16 residues. In DNA form, the CDR3 reads TGCGCCAGCAGCCAAGAACGGGGATTGAACTACAATGAGCAGTTCTTC. This gives the protein CASSQERGLNYNEQFF.

V usage is TRBV6-5 and J usage is TRBJ2-7; 10 bases fit TRBD2. The CDR3 sequence is 15 residues long. Germline-derived CDR1 and CDR2 are MNHEY and SVGAGI. V shed 7 bases and J 3 bases; nucleotides not matched to a gene: 9. The chain's CDR3 is CASNLETSGYYEQYF. The DNA for the CDR3 is TGTGCCAGCAACCTGGAGACTAGCGGGTACTACGAGCAGTACTTC.

Only a few counts were recorded for this clone. The chain uses TRBV6-5 and TRBJ1-1; D is uncertain. Germline CDR1 MNHEY, CDR2 SVGAGI. This CDR3 spans 14 amino acids. With 0 bases removed from V and 0 bases from J, the gap between germline ends came to 5 bases. The CDR3 reads CASSYSGMNTEAFF. The CDR3 nucleotides are TGTGCCAGCAGTTACTCGGGCATGAACACTGAAGCTTTCTTT.

This clone was detected ten times or more. The chain has TRBV7-9 and TRBJ1-1; TRBD1 is a possible D gene (5 bases). CDR3 length: 17 residues. The V end was cut by 2 bases, the J end by 1 base, with 17 bases between. CDR1 and CDR2 (germline): SEHNR, FQNEAQ (reference sequence). The CDR3 DNA sequence: TGTGCCAGCAGCTTACCACGGACACCTCATAGGAACACTGAAGCTTTCTTT. Amino acid sequence: CASSLPRTPHRNTEAFF.

This rearrangement joins TRBV28 to TRBJ2-1, with 11 bases identical to TRBD2. Germline V gives CDR1 MDHEN, CDR2 SYDVKM. This CDR3 has 16 amino acids. Unmatched junction bases numbered 9, after V lost 2 bases and J lost 9 bases. CDR3 in amino acids: CASSLSGVAGGSEQFF. The CDR3 DNA sequence: TGTGCCAGCAGTTTAAGTGGGGTAGCGGGAGGGAGTGAGCAGTTCTTC.

This clone was found a few times. The rearrangement links TRBV5-4 to TRBJ1-2; D is uncertain. V lost 4 bases to trimming and J lost 8 bases, with 18 bases between them. The germline V gene encodes CDR1 SGHNT and CDR2 YYREEE (reference sequence). The CDR3 contains 14 residues. CDR3 amino acids: CASSHDTSGNGYTF. DNA for the CDR3: TGTGCCAGCAGCCACGACACCTCCGGAAACGGCTACACCTTC.

The genes are TRBV19 and TRBJ1-1; no reliable D call. The length of the CDR3 is 13 residues. V lost 2 bases to trimming and J lost 4 bases, with 8 bases between them. The germline V gene has CDR1 LNHDA and CDR2 SQIVND (reference sequence). The CDR3 is CASSIRGATEAFF. The CDR3 DNA reads as TGTGCCAGTAGTATAAGAGGAGCCACTGAAGCTTTCTTT.

This clone has just one count. The chain couples TRBV3-1 (or the pseudogene TRBV3-2) to TRBJ1-1, with TRBD1 matching over 7 bases. The CDR3 totals 13 residues. Looked up from germline, CDR1 is LGHDT and CDR2 is YNNKEL (reference sequence). V was clipped by 3 bases and J by 8 bases; unmatched bases: 6. CDR3 sequence reads: CASSQLGTEEAFF. The CDR3 bases are TGTGCCAGCAGCCAGCTCGGGACAGAGGAAGCTTTCTTT.

The CDR3 sequence: CASSARGPLAKNIQYF. Here the CDR3 DNA reads TGTGCCAGCAGCGCCCGCGGGCCTTTAGCCAAAAACATTCAGTACTTC. The J gene is TRBJ2-4, the V gene TRBV9; possible D gene TRBD2, 5 bases. The CDR3 is 16 amino acids. V was pared by 3 bases and J by 0 bases, with 13 bases between. Germline assignment: CDR1 SGDLS and CDR2 YYNGEE.

The chain combines TRBV13 with TRBJ2-2; 7 nucleotides line up with TRBD2. The CDR3 sequence is 18 residues long. Unmatched junction bases numbered 16, after V lost 4 bases and J lost 5 bases. Germline V CDR1 and CDR2: PRHDT, FYEKMQ (reference sequence). CDR3 sequence: CASSSFRMAGEITGELFF. The CDR3 DNA reads TGTGCCAGCAGCTCCTTCCGAATGGCGGGAGAGATTACCGGGGAGCTGTTTTTT.

The genes are TRBV5-1 and TRBJ1-5; D is unclear. Per the germline V gene, CDR1 is SGHRS and CDR2 is YFSETQ. The V end lost 4 bases, the J end lost 1 base, and 9 bases lay between the germline ends. This CDR3 is built from 14 residues. The CDR3 DNA sequence: TGCGCCAGCAGCGACGGGATCAGCAATCAGCCCCAGCATTTT. Its translation: CASSDGISNQPQHF.

The chain has TRBV9 and TRBJ1-4; TRBD1 might be the D (5 bases). The germline V and J ends were trimmed by 7 bases and 8 bases, with 15 bases remaining between them. Germline V lookup: CDR1 SGDLS, CDR2 YYNGEE. This CDR3 region has 13 residues. The chain's CDR3 is CASGGGVIEKLFF. In DNA, the CDR3 is TGTGCCAGCGGAGGAGGGGTAATAGAAAAACTGTTTTTT.

The rearrangement joins TRBV19 to TRBJ1-4; D call uncertain. Germline V gene lookup returns CDR1 LNHDA and CDR2 SQIVND (reference sequence). This CDR3 is built from 12 residues. V dropped 5 bases and J dropped 14 bases, with 15 bases sitting between them. CDR3 in amino acids: CASSPSRAQLFF. For the CDR3, the DNA is TGTGCCAGTAGTCCCTCGAGGGCCCAGCTGTTTTTT.